A selection of T cell receptor beta chains follows, all from one sample in a study of blood T cell repertoires in COVID-19. Profiled with immunoSEQ multiplex PCR; TCRdb holds only in-frame clones, not every one. Among over 100,000 clones, approximately 70% were seen once, and the ten largest hold about 1.9%. The source material was peripheral blood. The receptors originated from a woman in her 70s with acute or convalescent COVID-19. The CDR3 runs from the conserved cysteine through the conserved F or W. Fields, in order: V gene, clone size, J gene, D gene, CDR3 DNA, CDR3 protein. The D gene is left open where the match is weak. Where a row states a size, it is once, few, many or the class of an expanded clone; other rows omit it.

v_call: TRBV9
clone_size: .
j_call: TRBJ2-4
d_call: TRBD1
cdr3_nt: TGTGCCAGTTCGACGGGACAGGGGTTGAACATTCAGTACTTC
cdr3_aa: CASSTGQGLNIQYF

v_call: TRBV19
clone_size: .
j_call: TRBJ2-1
d_call: .
cdr3_nt: TGTGCCAGTAGTACCCAAGAGCGGGCTGAGCAGTTCTTC
cdr3_aa: CASSTQERAEQFF

v_call: TRBV5-1
clone_size: few
j_call: TRBJ1-1
d_call: .
cdr3_nt: TGCGCCAGCAGCGTCAACGGACAGAAAGGAACTGAAGCTTTCTTT
cdr3_aa: CASSVNGQKGTEAFF

v_call: TRBV7-9
clone_size: many
j_call: TRBJ1-4
d_call: .
cdr3_nt: TGTGCCAGCAGCTTAGACATAAGTAATGAAAAACTGTTTTTT
cdr3_aa: CASSLDISNEKLFF

v_call: TRBV4-1
clone_size: once
j_call: TRBJ2-3
d_call: TRBD1
cdr3_nt: TGCGCCAGCAGCCCCCTAGGACAGGGTGGAGATACGCAGTATTTT
cdr3_aa: CASSPLGQGGDTQYF

v_call: TRBV2
clone_size: .
j_call: TRBJ1-4
d_call: TRBD1
cdr3_nt: TGTGCCAGCAGTGAAATTCCCGGACAGGGCGAAAAACTGTTTTTT
cdr3_aa: CASSEIPGQGEKLFF

v_call: TRBV6-7
clone_size: .
j_call: TRBJ2-7
d_call: .
cdr3_nt: TGTGCCAGCAGTTACTCGTCCGGAGGCCCCTACGAGCAGTACTTC
cdr3_aa: CASSYSSGGPYEQYF

v_call: TRBV7-2
clone_size: .
j_call: TRBJ1-1
d_call: .
cdr3_nt: TGTGCCAGCAGCTTAGCGGCCCTAGGGGTGAACACTGAAGCTTTCTTT
cdr3_aa: CASSLAALGVNTEAFF

v_call: TRBV15
clone_size: .
j_call: TRBJ2-7
d_call: TRBD1
cdr3_nt: TGTGCCACCAGCATCAGACAGGGGCCCTACGAGCAGTACTTC
cdr3_aa: CATSIRQGPYEQYF

v_call: TRBV19
clone_size: .
j_call: TRBJ2-5
d_call: .
cdr3_nt: TGTGCCAGTAGTCCCGGGGTCGCCAATCAAGAGACCCAGTACTTC
cdr3_aa: CASSPGVANQETQYF

v_call: TRBV5-4
clone_size: .
j_call: TRBJ1-2
d_call: .
cdr3_nt: TGTGCCAGCAGCTTCAGGAGGAGCCAGAACTATGGCTACACCTTC
cdr3_aa: CASSFRRSQNYGYTF

v_call: TRBV11-2
clone_size: .
j_call: TRBJ2-5
d_call: TRBD1
cdr3_nt: TGTGCCAGCAGCCCCCGGGACAGTTCCCAAGAGACCCAGTACTTC
cdr3_aa: CASSPRDSSQETQYF

v_call: TRBV7-2
clone_size: .
j_call: TRBJ2-3
d_call: .
cdr3_nt: TGTGCCAGCAGCTTAGACGGGGGGCCTGCAGATACGCAGTATTTT
cdr3_aa: CASSLDGGPADTQYF

v_call: TRBV28
clone_size: once
j_call: TRBJ1-4
d_call: TRBD1
cdr3_nt: TGTGCCACCGCGGGGGGGACAGGGGTCGAAAAACTGTTTTTT
cdr3_aa: CATAGGTGVEKLFF

v_call: TRBV7-9
clone_size: once
j_call: TRBJ2-7
d_call: .
cdr3_nt: TGTGCCAGCAGCCCCCTCTACGAGCAGTACTTC
cdr3_aa: CASSPLYEQYF